A single sample gave rise to the 29 T cell receptor beta chains below, sequenced in a study of OX40 agonist ivuxolimab in advanced cancers. Generated by immunoSEQ multiplex PCR, the TCRdb table keeps only in-frame clones and is missing some. This table has about 47,000 clones, roughly nine tenths appearing once. Specimen: CD4+ or CD8+ T cells sorted from blood, collected in a trial of the OX40 agonist ivuxolimab. The receptor source for this set is an adult with an advanced solid tumor such as melanoma, head and neck, liver or kidney cancer.

The chain is built from TRBV5-4 and TRBJ1-1, with unresolved D. V shed 1 base and J shed 4 bases, with 8 bases lying between them. CDR1 and CDR2 (germline): SGHNT, YYREEE (reference sequence). The CDR3 is made up of 13 amino acids. CDR3 in DNA: TGTGCCAGCAGCTTGTGGGAGTCCACTGAAGCTTTCTTT. This gives the protein CASSLWESTEAFF.

CDR3 protein: CASSLLGVSYNEQFF. DNA of the CDR3: TGTGCCAGCAGTTTATTGGGGGTCTCCTACAATGAGCAGTTCTTC. The rearrangement links TRBV27 to TRBJ2-1; D may be TRBD1 or TRBD2 (5 bases each). Germline V gene lookup returns CDR1 MNHEY and CDR2 SMNVEV (reference sequence). Trimming removed 1 base at V and 0 bases at J, with 7 bases between. The CDR3 consists of 15 residues.

In DNA, the CDR3 is TGTGCCAGCAGCTTAGTTTTAGGGAACGAGCAGTACTTC. This codes for CASSLVLGNEQYF. The chain combines TRBV7-2 with TRBJ2-7; unclear D gene. CDR1 is SGHTA and CDR2 is FQGNSA in the germline V gene. CDR3 size: 13 residues. Trimming removed 1 base from V and 5 bases from J, with 9 bases in between.

The rearrangement links TRBV9 to TRBJ2-7; TRBD2 aligns across 12 bases. The ends lost 4 bases at V and 3 bases at J; junction bases unmatched: 14. CDR3 length: 18 amino acids. Germline V gene sequence: CDR1 SGDLS, CDR2 YYNGEE. The DNA for the CDR3 is TGTGCCAGCAGCTCTTCCGGACTAGCGGGGCCCTTTATCTACGAGCAGTACTTC. It yields the protein CASSSSGLAGPFIYEQYF.

V and J are TRBV29-1 and TRBJ2-2; 8 bases map to TRBD1. The CDR3 contains 13 residues. Germline trimming cut 2 bases from V and 5 bases from J; bases unmatched to any gene: 1. Germline V gives CDR1 SQVTM, CDR2 ANQGSEA. The CDR3: CSVEWTGTGELFF. The DNA for the CDR3 is TGCAGCGTTGAATGGACAGGGACCGGGGAGCTGTTTTTT.

The chain has TRBV5-4 and TRBJ1-4; no reliable D call. Between the trimmed V and J ends, which lost 7 bases and 0 bases, there was a span of 7 bases. This CDR3 comprises 13 residues. CDR1 and CDR2 (germline): SGHNT, YYREEE (reference sequence). CDR3 in amino acids: CASQYATNEKLFF. The CDR3 coding sequence is TGTGCCAGCCAATATGCAACTAATGAAAAACTGTTTTTT.

The chain employs TRBV5-1 and TRBJ1-2, with D possibly TRBD1 on 5 matching bases. CDR3 size: 15 residues. V dropped 3 bases and J dropped 4 bases, with 16 bases sitting between them. Germline V gives CDR1 SGHRS, CDR2 YFSETQ. The CDR3 sequence: CASSSTQADFYGYTF. CDR3 nucleotide sequence: TGCGCCAGCAGCTCCACACAGGCAGACTTCTATGGCTACACCTTC.

This clone is a singleton in its sample. The gene calls are TRBV27 and TRBJ1-1; 8 bases are a match to TRBD1. Germline loops: CDR1 MNHEY, CDR2 SMNVEV (reference sequence). The CDR3 is made up of 14 amino acids. Losses at the gene ends were 6 bases for V and 0 bases for J; bases not matched to a gene: 3. This CDR3 is CASRRQGMNTEAFF. As DNA, the CDR3 is TGTGCCAGCAGGAGACAGGGGATGAACACTGAAGCTTTCTTT.

This chain links TRBV6-6 with TRBJ2-1; 7 nucleotides match TRBD2. This CDR3 is built from 16 residues. Trimming removed 7 bases from V and 6 bases from J; junction bases left unmatched: 15. Germline V gene sequence: CDR1 MNHNY, CDR2 SVGAGI (reference sequence). Here the CDR3 reads CASTSRAKAGRNEQFF. Written as DNA, the CDR3 is TGTGCCAGCACTTCTAGGGCCAAAGCGGGGCGCAATGAGCAGTTCTTC.

V usage is TRBV7-2 and J usage is TRBJ1-1; D gene ambiguous. V gave up 1 base and J gave up 1 base, with 7 bases separating them. Per the germline V gene, CDR1 is SGHTA and CDR2 is FQGNSA. The CDR3 has 14 amino acids. CDR3 amino acids: CASSLGEGNTEAFF. CDR3 bases: TGTGCCAGCAGCTTAGGTGAGGGGAACACTGAAGCTTTCTTT.

This clone was seen once. The chain joins TRBV7-6 to TRBJ2-1; 10 nucleotides line up with TRBD2. With 0 bases clipped from V and 7 bases from J, the junction kept 6 bases outside the gene matches. CDR1 and CDR2 (germline): SGHVS, FNYEAQ. The CDR3 totals 16 residues. In DNA form, the CDR3 reads TGTGCCAGCAGCTTAGCTAGCGGGGGGCCGGGGAATGAGCAGTTCTTC. This translates into CASSLASGGPGNEQFF.

The CDR3 region is CASSRTTTYEQYF. DNA of the CDR3: TGTGCCAGCAGTAGGACAACCACCTACGAGCAGTACTTC. The chain carries TRBV27 and TRBJ2-7; TRBD1 is a possible D gene (5 bases). Germline CDR1 and CDR2: MNHEY and SMNVEV (reference sequence). The CDR3 covers 13 residues. V was pared by 5 bases and J by 2 bases, with 10 bases between.

The chain joins TRBV19 to TRBJ2-1, with 7 bases that match TRBD1. CDR3 size: 13 residues. Trimming removed 5 bases from V and 8 bases from J; junction bases left unmatched: 6. Germline V CDR1 and CDR2: LNHDA, SQIVND (reference sequence). The CDR3 coding sequence is TGTGCCAGTAGTGCCTTAACAGGGGATGAGCAGTTCTTC. It is translated as CASSALTGDEQFF.

The CDR3 protein is CASSSFTGGYEQFF. The CDR3 nucleotides read TGCGCCAGCAGCTCGTTTACAGGGGGATATGAGCAGTTCTTC. This rearrangement joins TRBV5-1 to TRBJ2-1; TRBD1 matches at 8 bases. Unmatched junction bases numbered 7, after V lost 3 bases and J lost 8 bases. This CDR3 has 14 amino acids. The germline V gene has CDR1 SGHRS and CDR2 YFSETQ.

The rearrangement links TRBV10-3 to TRBJ1-2; D perhaps matches TRBD1 (6 bases). The germline V and J ends were trimmed by 4 bases and 1 base, with 13 bases remaining between them. Germline-derived CDR1 and CDR2 are ENHRY and SYGVKD. CDR3 length: 15 residues. The CDR3 loop is CAISGTDSRNYGYTF. CDR3 bases: TGTGCCATCAGTGGGACGGACAGCCGTAACTATGGCTACACCTTC.

The genes are TRBV27 and TRBJ2-3; D possibly corresponds to TRBD1 (5 bases). Germline V gene lookup returns CDR1 MNHEY and CDR2 SMNVEV (reference sequence). V was trimmed by 6 bases and J by 3 bases, leaving 25 bases between them. The CDR3 has 18 amino acids. CDR3 in amino acids: CASSRTVREGSVTDTQYF. The CDR3 nucleotides are TGTGCCAGCAGCCGCACGGTCAGGGAAGGCAGCGTGACAGATACGCAGTATTTT.

The chain uses TRBV4-1 and TRBJ1-1, with D hard to call. The CDR3 consists of 14 residues. V gave up 4 bases and J gave up 4 bases, with 13 bases separating them. Germline V gene lookup returns CDR1 MGHRA and CDR2 YSYEKL. The CDR3 here is CASSPPQGFTEAFF. The CDR3 nucleotides read TGCGCCAGCAGCCCCCCTCAAGGGTTCACTGAAGCTTTCTTT.

This sequence joins TRBV4-3 and TRBJ1-2, with TRBD1 matching 8 bases. The V gene end was trimmed by 0 bases and the J gene end by 6 bases; junction bases not matched to a gene: 9. This CDR3 has 16 amino acids. CDR1 and CDR2 (germline): LGHNA, YSLEER. CDR3 sequence: CASSQDRTGGRNGYTF. DNA for the CDR3: TGCGCCAGCAGCCAAGATAGAACAGGGGGAAGGAATGGCTACACCTTC.

V gene TRBV6-5 combines with J gene TRBJ1-2; the D is unclear. The germline gives CDR1 MNHEY, CDR2 SVGAGI. Trimming left V 5 bases short and J 5 bases short, with 12 bases between. The CDR3 has 13 amino acids. Here the CDR3 DNA reads TGTGCCAGCAGTCTTTCGTTGGAGTATGGCTACACCTTC. Residues: CASSLSLEYGYTF.

The V gene is TRBV15, the J gene TRBJ1-2; 7 bases fit TRBD1. V lost 0 bases, J lost 5 bases, and 9 bases stayed unmatched. Per germline, CDR1 LNHNV and CDR2 YYDKDF (reference sequence). The CDR3 loop spans 16 amino acids. CDR3 residues: CATSREDTGEKYGYTF. The DNA for the CDR3 is TGTGCCACCAGCAGAGAGGATACAGGGGAAAAGTATGGCTACACCTTC.

The V call is TRBV19, the J call TRBJ1-1; no clear D gene. The V gene lost 9 bases and the J gene lost 3 bases, with 14 bases spanning the gap. CDR1 is LNHDA and CDR2 is SQIVND in the germline V gene (reference sequence). The CDR3 runs to 13 residues. CDR3 amino acids: CASSFDGDTEAFF. The CDR3 nucleotides are TGTGCCAGCTCCTTTGACGGAGACACTGAAGCTTTCTTT.

The CDR3 here is CASSPWTGALSYEQYF. CDR3 bases: TGTGCCAGCTCACCGTGGACCGGGGCCTTATCCTACGAGCAGTACTTC. The chain combines TRBV18 with TRBJ2-7; D possibly uses TRBD1 or TRBD2 (5 bases each). The CDR3 extends over 16 amino acids. Germline CDR1 and CDR2: KGHSH and LQKENI. The V end was cut by 3 bases, the J end by 1 base, with 16 bases between.

The genes are TRBV19 and TRBJ2-1, with a tentative D call TRBD2 (6 bases). The CDR3 is made up of 15 amino acids. Between the trimmed V and J ends, which lost 4 bases and 1 base, there was a span of 11 bases. Germline-derived CDR1 and CDR2 are LNHDA and SQIVND (reference sequence). The CDR3 loop reads CASSTRDSSYNEQFF. The CDR3 DNA follows: TGTGCCAGTAGTACACGGGACTCGTCCTACAATGAGCAGTTCTTC.

The chain combines TRBV2 with TRBJ2-7, with D unresolved. Germline CDR1 is SNHLY and CDR2 is FYNNEI. The CDR3 sequence is 13 residues long. The V end lost 3 bases, the J end lost 2 bases, and 8 bases lay between the germline ends. The CDR3 spells CASSDAPTYEQYF. In nucleotides, the CDR3 is TGTGCCAGCAGTGACGCGCCCACCTACGAGCAGTACTTC.

This clone was found a few times. The chain is built from TRBV7-2 and TRBJ2-7; no clear D gene. Trimming took off 3 bases at V and 3 bases at J, with 9 bases between the two ends. The CDR3 runs 13 residues. From germline, CDR1 is SGHTA and CDR2 FQGNSA. The CDR3: CASSFSANYEQYF. In DNA form, the CDR3 reads TGTGCCAGCAGCTTTTCGGCTAACTACGAGCAGTACTTC.

The chain uses TRBV7-2 and TRBJ2-1; D gene unclear. The V end was cut by 5 bases, the J end by 3 bases, with 20 bases between. CDR3 length: 17 amino acids. Germline V gene lookup returns CDR1 SGHTA and CDR2 FQGNSA. The CDR3: CASSGYLRATVYNEQFF. CDR3 bases: TGTGCCAGCAGCGGATACCTGAGAGCGACGGTCTACAATGAGCAGTTCTTC.

The genes are TRBV27 and TRBJ2-1; 7 positions match TRBD1. The CDR3 has 14 residues. Germline loops: CDR1 MNHEY, CDR2 SMNVEV (reference sequence). Unmatched junction bases numbered 6, after V lost 8 bases and J lost 2 bases. This CDR3 is CASVPGTAYNEQFF. The DNA for the CDR3 is TGTGCCAGCGTCCCCGGGACAGCCTACAATGAGCAGTTCTTC.

The CDR3 here is CASSFDRATMNTEAFF. In DNA form, the CDR3 reads TGTGCCAGCAGCTTTGATAGGGCGACCATGAACACTGAAGCTTTCTTT. V and J are TRBV7-8 and TRBJ1-1, with D uncertain. The CDR3 has 16 residues. Germline assignment: CDR1 SGHVS and CDR2 FQNEAQ. Trimming shortened V by 3 bases and J by 0 bases, and 14 bases separated the two germline ends.

The chain is built from TRBV15 and TRBJ1-1; a weak D match, TRBD1 (5 bases). The CDR3 has 14 amino acids. Per the germline V gene, CDR1 is LNHNV and CDR2 is YYDKDF (reference sequence). Between the trimmed V and J ends, which lost 4 bases and 5 bases, there was a span of 14 bases. Written as DNA, the CDR3 is TGTGCCACCAGCATCTCGTCGAGGGGAACTGAAGCTTTCTTT. Translation: CATSISSRGTEAFF.